Presented here are 26 T cell receptor beta chains from one specimen sequenced in a study of T cells in Graves' hyperthyroidism and ophthalmopathy. Researchers amplified the TCR beta CDR3 regions from RNA transcripts. Primed by the HTBI set, a first-round RT-PCR was run on the TCR CDR3. TCRdb redid the calling of the multiplex PCR reads with MiXCR, one entry per CDR3 protein. The sample records some 580,000 distinct CDR3 sequences, more than 15% being singletons. The sample taken for sequencing was blood. Source of these receptors: a woman aged 35 to 49 with Graves' ophthalmopathy.

This clonotype has ten or more counts. The J gene is TRBJ2-1, the V gene TRBV30, with TRBD2 matching over 7 bases. This CDR3 is built from 15 residues. Losses at the gene ends were 0 bases for V and 4 bases for J; bases not matched to a gene: 6. Germline values: CDR1 GTSNPN, CDR2 SVGIG (reference sequence). The DNA for the CDR3 is TGTGCCTGGAGTGTACCGAGCGGGATATACAATGAGCAGTTCTTC. Protein product: CAWSVPSGIYNEQFF.

This clonotype was detected many times. The chain recombines TRBV30 with TRBJ2-7; 9 positions agree with TRBD1. This CDR3 spans 14 amino acids. Germline V gives CDR1 GTSNPN, CDR2 SVGIG (reference sequence). The V segment lost 0 bases and the J segment 2 bases; nucleotides outside the gene matches: 2. CDR3 sequence (DNA): TGTGCCTGGAGTGTGGGGACAGGGACCTACGAGCAGTACTTC. Translated, it gives CAWSVGTGTYEQYF.

The sample holds many counts of this clonotype. This rearrangement joins TRBV6-1 to TRBJ2-7; D remains unclear. Trimming left V 10 bases short and J 5 bases short, with 15 bases between. The CDR3 consists of 12 residues. Germline-derived CDR1 and CDR2 are MNHNS and SASEGT. CDR3 nucleotides: TGTGCCATCTGGGTCGGCCCCCACGAGCAGTACTTC. Translating gives CAIWVGPHEQYF.

This clonotype was picked up a small number of times. The chain employs TRBV12-3 or TRBV12-4 and TRBJ1-2; D gene unclear. The CDR3 runs to 13 residues. V was shortened by 7 bases and J by 3 bases, with 12 bases between the two germline ends. Here the CDR3 reads CASNQGFDYGYTF. DNA for the CDR3: TGTGCCAGCAACCAAGGGTTTGACTATGGCTACACCTTC.

This clonotype was detected a few times. The rearrangement links TRBV19 to TRBJ1-5; no definite D call. Deletions cut 8 bases from V and 5 bases from J, with 16 bases between. This CDR3 is built from 14 residues. Looked up from germline, CDR1 is LNHDA and CDR2 is SQIVND (reference sequence). CDR3 amino acids: CASLDRRSDQPQHF. Here the CDR3 DNA reads TGTGCCAGTTTGGACCGCCGATCAGATCAGCCCCAGCATTTT. Full variable domain (remainder filled in from reference TRBV19 and TRBJ1-5): DGGITQSPKYLFRKEGQNVTLSCEQNLNHDAMYWYRQDPGQGLRLIYYSQIVNDFQKGDIAEGYSVSREKKESFPLTVTSAQKNPTAFYLCASLDRRSDQPQHFGDGTRLSIL.

The rearrangement uses TRBV2 and TRBJ1-3, with 8 bases fitting TRBD1. Germline CDR1 and CDR2: SNHLY and FYNNEI. V gave up 6 bases and J gave up 4 bases; unmatched junction bases: 5. This CDR3 has 14 residues. CDR3 nucleotides: TGTGCCAGCAGCACGGACAGGGCCGGAAACACCATATATTTT. Translation: CASSTDRAGNTIYF. Together with reference TRBV2 and TRBJ1-3, the CDR3 gives the full variable domain: EPEVTQTPSHQVTQMGQEVILRCVPISNHLYFYWYRQILGQKVEFLVSFYNNEISEKSEIFDDQFSVERPDGSNFTLKIRSTKLEDSAMYFCASSTDRAGNTIYFGEGSWLTVV.

This clonotype was detected ten times or more. The chain has TRBV6-1 and TRBJ1-2; no reliable D call. Looked up from germline, CDR1 is MNHNS and CDR2 is SASEGT. V lost 3 bases and J 8 bases, leaving 10 bases between the germline ends. The CDR3 extends over 12 amino acids. DNA for the CDR3: TGTGCCAGCAGTGACCCGAACAGAGGCTACACCTTC. Translation gives CASSDPNRGYTF.

This chain uses TRBV6-1 with TRBJ2-2; either TRBD1 or TRBD2 may fit D (6 bases each). The germline V gene encodes CDR1 MNHNS and CDR2 SASEGT. V dropped 1 base and J dropped 4 bases, with 13 bases sitting between them. The CDR3 totals 16 residues. CDR3 coding DNA: TGTGCCAGCAGTGAAGAATGGGGGGCGGGCACCGGGGAGCTGTTTTTT. Its translation: CASSEEWGAGTGELFF.

This clonotype was counted a few times. The V gene is TRBV2, the J gene TRBJ1-3; 8 bases map to TRBD1. J lost 2 bases, V lost 6 bases, and 6 bases had no gene match. Germline V gene sequence: CDR1 SNHLY, CDR2 FYNNEI. The CDR3 sequence is 15 residues long. The CDR3 sequence is CASRGQGGPGNTIYF. In DNA, the CDR3 is TGTGCCAGCAGAGGACAGGGAGGGCCTGGAAACACCATATATTTT.

About this clonotype itself: A read error may explain this, as a much larger clone is one base away. This chain connects TRBV28 to TRBJ1-2, with D perhaps matching TRBD1 (5 bases). The germline gives CDR1 MDHEN, CDR2 SYDVKM. V was shortened by 8 bases and J by 5 bases, with 21 bases between the two germline ends. This CDR3 comprises 15 residues. The CDR3 sequence is CASGSEGKLGYGYTF. CDR3 DNA: TGTGCCAGCGGTTCCGAGGGGAAGTTGGGATATGGCTACACCTTC.

This clonotype has at least ten counts. This chain uses TRBV5-1 with TRBJ2-7; tentatively, D is TRBD1 (5 bases). The CDR3 sequence is 14 residues long. Germline CDR1 reads SGHRS; CDR2 reads YFSETQ. V dropped 3 bases and J dropped 2 bases, with 12 bases sitting between them. Here the CDR3 reads CASSSLTAAYEQYF. CDR3 nucleotide sequence: TGCGCCAGCAGCTCTTTGACAGCTGCCTACGAGCAGTACTTC.

The sample holds a few counts of this clonotype. The chain employs TRBV5-1 and TRBJ1-1; a weak D match, TRBD1 (5 bases). The germline CDR1 and CDR2 sequences are SGHRS and YFSETQ. The CDR3 loop spans 15 amino acids. Deletions cut 2 bases from V and 3 bases from J, with 14 bases between. CDR3 bases: TGCGCCAGCAGCTTTTGGGGCAGGGAGGACACTGAAGCTTTCTTT. Translating it yields CASSFWGREDTEAFF. Together with reference TRBV5-1 and TRBJ1-1, the CDR3 gives the full variable domain: KAGVTQTPRYLIKTRGQQVTLSCSPISGHRSVSWYQQTPGQGLQFLFEYFSETQRNKGNFPGRFSGRQFSNSRSEMNVSTLELGDSALYLCASSFWGREDTEAFFGQGTRLTVV.

V gene TRBV20-1 combines with J gene TRBJ2-5; 8 nucleotides line up with TRBD2. V shed 7 bases and J 4 bases; nucleotides not matched to a gene: 14. The CDR3 length is 15 residues. The germline gives CDR1 DFQATT, CDR2 SNEGSKA (reference sequence). The CDR3 reads CSGVAGTDFGETQYF. DNA for the CDR3: TGCAGTGGGGTAGCGGGAACGGATTTCGGAGAGACCCAGTACTTC.

In this sample, this clonotype turned up many times. The chain has TRBV7-9 and TRBJ2-1, with D perhaps matching TRBD2 (6 bases). Trimming removed 4 bases from V and 5 bases from J, with 12 bases in between. This CDR3 is 14 amino acids long. Germline CDR1 is SEHNR and CDR2 is FQNEAQ (reference sequence). CDR3 region: CASSSPAGNNEQFF. The CDR3 nucleotides are TGTGCCAGCAGCTCCCCCGCGGGGAACAATGAGCAGTTCTTC.

The rearrangement links TRBV29-1 to TRBJ2-3; no clear D gene. Trimming removed 4 bases from V and 4 bases from J, with 15 bases in between. This CDR3 is 14 amino acids long. From germline, CDR1 is SQVTM and CDR2 ANQGSEA. The CDR3 here is CSVAAVGRSDTQYF. The CDR3, as DNA: TGCAGCGTTGCTGCGGTCGGACGGTCAGATACGCAGTATTTT.

This clonotype was detected ten times or more. The genes are TRBV2 and TRBJ2-1; possibly TRBD1 or TRBD2 for D (5 bases each). Germline lookup yields CDR1 SNHLY and CDR2 FYNNEI. The CDR3 has 14 amino acids. Trimming took off 7 bases at V and 0 bases at J, with 10 bases between the two ends. The CDR3 region has the DNA TGTGCCAGCAAGAGGGACCGCTCCTACAATGAGCAGTTCTTC. Its translation is CASKRDRSYNEQFF.

The chain uses TRBV6-5 and TRBJ1-3; D is perhaps TRBD1 (5 bases). The CDR3 totals 16 residues. V shed 4 bases and J shed 4 bases, with 17 bases lying between them. In germline, CDR1 is MNHEY, CDR2 SVGAGI. The CDR3 nucleotides are TGTGCCAGCAGTTTCGGAGGGGCAGGGTCGGGAAACACCATATATTTT. Its translation is CASSFGGAGSGNTIYF.

CDR3 sequence: CASSPGLMETQYF. The CDR3 DNA sequence: TGTGCCAGCTCACCCGGACTTATGGAGACCCAGTACTTC. V gene TRBV18 combines with J gene TRBJ2-5; D might be TRBD2 (5 bases). Trimming took 3 bases from V and 5 from J, leaving 10 bases between them. The CDR3 spans 13 residues. Germline V CDR1 and CDR2: KGHSH, LQKENI.

This rearrangement joins TRBV20-1 to TRBJ2-3; D may correspond to TRBD1 or TRBD2 (5 bases each). The ends were cut back, 7 bases at V and 9 bases at J, with 20 bases in the middle. Germline V gives CDR1 DFQATT, CDR2 SNEGSKA (reference sequence). CDR3 size: 13 residues. The CDR3 DNA reads TGCAGTGTTTCCCCCGGGACCCCGGGGACGCAGTATTTT. Translated: CSVSPGTPGTQYF.

The gene calls are TRBV30 and TRBJ1-1; no definite D call. V was shortened by 5 bases and J by 1 base, with 11 bases between the two germline ends. The CDR3 runs 13 residues. Germline V gene sequence: CDR1 GTSNPN, CDR2 SVGIG (reference sequence). In DNA, the CDR3 is TGTGCCTGGTCCGTGAATTCGAACACTGAAGCTTTCTTT. Protein product: CAWSVNSNTEAFF.

This clonotype has a handful of counts. The CDR3 does not close with the conserved phenylalanine or tryptophan, likely indicating a read error. This sequence joins TRBV12-3 or TRBV12-4 and TRBJ2-2; TRBD1 matches at 7 bases. V lost 3 bases to trimming and J lost 7 bases; unmatched junction nucleotides: 5. The CDR3 runs to 14 residues. The CDR3 DNA follows: TGTGCCAGCAGTTTTAGAGGGGGCGACGGGGAGCTGTTTCTT. Translation: CASSFRGGDGELFL.

This clonotype was observed at least ten times. At one of its ends the junction is not consistent with the germline gene, which may arise from a read error. The chain combines TRBV6-1 with TRBJ2-1; 7 bases map to TRBD2. Germline V gene data show CDR1 as MNHNS and CDR2 as SASEGT. CDR3 size: 14 residues. CDR3 in amino acids: CASIEGLEYNEQFF. The CDR3 coding sequence is TGTGCCAGCATTGAAGGACTAGAATACAATGAGCAGTTCTTC.

The V gene is TRBV5-1, the J gene TRBJ1-4, with D unclear. Between the trimmed V and J ends, which lost 4 bases and 2 bases, there was a span of 12 bases. Germline values: CDR1 SGHRS, CDR2 YFSETQ. The CDR3 totals 15 residues. The CDR3 region is CASSRALTTNEKLFF. The DNA of the CDR3 is TGCGCCAGCAGCAGGGCCTTGACTACTAATGAAAAACTGTTTTTT.

The sample holds many counts of this clonotype. The gene calls are TRBV18 and TRBJ2-5; no definite D call. Trimming removed 2 bases at V and 4 bases at J, with 5 bases between. The CDR3 has 12 residues. Germline V gives CDR1 KGHSH, CDR2 LQKENI. CDR3 in amino acids: CASSPTIETQYF. Here the CDR3 DNA reads TGTGCCAGCTCACCAACCATAGAGACCCAGTACTTC.

In DNA form, the CDR3 reads TGTGCCAGCAGCCAAGCCTTACAGGAGTCCGCCGCTGAGCAGTTCTTC. It encodes CASSQALQESAAEQFF. V gene TRBV3-1 combines with J gene TRBJ2-1; D possibly corresponds to TRBD1 (5 bases). The ends were cut back, 1 base at V and 9 bases at J, with 19 bases in the middle. The CDR3 has 16 residues. The germline V gene encodes CDR1 LGHDT and CDR2 YNNKEL (reference sequence).

This clonotype was counted at least ten times. The chain has TRBV27 and TRBJ2-1, with D uncertain. Germline V CDR1 and CDR2: MNHEY, SMNVEV (reference sequence). The V and J ends lost 7 bases and 0 bases respectively, with 10 bases between them. The length of the CDR3 is 14 residues. In nucleotides, the CDR3 is TGTGCCAGCAATCCAACCAGCTCCTACAATGAGCAGTTCTTC. Encoded protein: CASNPTSSYNEQFF.